The 27 T cell receptor beta chains below were found in one sample sequenced in a study of blood T cell repertoires in COVID-19. Sequencing used immunoSEQ multiplex PCR; TCRdb keeps in-frame clones, though not all of them. The repertoire has roughly 280,000 clones, 86% of them found once; the top ten carry about 2%. Sequencing was performed on peripheral blood. These receptors all stem from a man aged 30 to 39 with active or convalescent COVID-19.

The V and J genes are TRBV23-1 and TRBJ2-7, with 12 nucleotides matching TRBD1. TRBV23-1 is placed among ORFs of uncertain function. The CDR3 sequence is 19 residues long. The ends lost 3 bases at V and 0 bases at J; junction bases unmatched: 12. The CDR3 nucleotides read TGCGCCAGCAGTCACGCACCGGGACCGGGACAGGGGGCCTCCTACGAGCAGTACTTC. Translated, it gives CASSHAPGPGQGASYEQYF.

The chain uses TRBV9 and TRBJ2-1; possibly TRBD1 for D (6 bases). The germline V gene encodes CDR1 SGDLS and CDR2 YYNGEE. The CDR3 runs to 14 residues. Trimming left V 0 bases short and J 8 bases short, with 12 bases between. Here the CDR3 reads CASSVATGSDEQFF. Here the CDR3 DNA reads TGTGCCAGCAGCGTAGCTACAGGGAGTGATGAGCAGTTCTTC.

The gene calls are TRBV5-1 and TRBJ2-7; TRBD1 matches 12 bases. CDR1 is SGHRS and CDR2 is YFSETQ in the germline V gene. The ends lost 3 bases at V and 3 bases at J; junction bases unmatched: 4. The CDR3 sequence is 15 residues long. The CDR3 nucleotides read TGCGCCAGCAGCTGGGGGACAGGGGGCAACTACGAGCAGTACTTC. It is translated as CASSWGTGGNYEQYF.

A single count supports this clone. The chain uses TRBV30 and TRBJ2-1, with a weak D call TRBD2 (7 bases). This CDR3 region has 16 residues. V lost 4 bases and J 7 bases, leaving 23 bases between the germline ends. The germline CDR1 and CDR2 sequences are GTSNPN and SVGIG (reference sequence). The CDR3 DNA follows: TGTGCCTGGACCTCACGGGAGTGGGGGGGCCGGAATGAGCAGTTCTTC. It is translated as CAWTSREWGGRNEQFF.

The chain uses TRBV11-2 and TRBJ2-7; 10 bases map to TRBD1. Trimming at V came to 5 bases and at J to 5 bases, leaving 9 bases not matched to a gene. CDR1 and CDR2 from the germline V gene are SGHAT and FQNNGV. The CDR3 length is 15 residues. CDR3 amino acids: CASSIGTGVAHEQYF. In nucleotides, the CDR3 is TGTGCCAGCAGCATCGGGACAGGGGTTGCCCACGAGCAGTACTTC.

The rearrangement links TRBV4-3 to TRBJ1-5; D gene uncertain. The CDR3 is 17 residues long. CDR1 is LGHNA and CDR2 is YSLEER in the germline V gene. Trimming removed 0 bases from V and 2 bases from J, with 14 bases in between. DNA of the CDR3: TGCGCCAGCAGCCAAGATCGCGCTCCTACGGGCAATCAGCCCCAGCATTTT. It specifies CASSQDRAPTGNQPQHF.

This clone was seen more than once but under ten times. This chain connects TRBV6-4 to TRBJ2-7; 8 bases agree with TRBD1. The CDR3 is 14 residues long. V was clipped by 11 bases and J by 2 bases; unmatched bases: 11. From germline, CDR1 is MRHNA and CDR2 SNTAGT. The CDR3 sequence is CAGIGGTGAYEQYF. The CDR3 DNA is TGTGCCGGGATCGGAGGGACAGGTGCCTACGAGCAGTACTTC.

The chain has TRBV6-5 and TRBJ2-7; 10 nucleotides align to TRBD1. The CDR3 totals 14 residues. Losses at the gene ends were 6 bases for V and 1 base for J; bases not matched to a gene: 3. Per the germline V gene, CDR1 is MNHEY and CDR2 is SVGAGI. CDR3 amino acids: CASSQGQGSYEQYF. The CDR3 DNA is TGTGCCAGCAGCCAGGGACAGGGGTCCTACGAGCAGTACTTC.

A single count supports this clone. CDR3: CASSARTVNTEAFF. The DNA for the CDR3 is TGTGCCAGCAGCGCTCGGACAGTGAACACTGAAGCTTTCTTT. The gene calls are TRBV16 and TRBJ1-1, with D possibly matching TRBD1 (6 bases). Germline-derived CDR1 and CDR2 are KGHSY and FQNENV. The V gene lost 5 bases and the J gene lost 0 bases, with 10 bases spanning the gap. The CDR3 length is 14 residues.

The chain carries TRBV5-4 and TRBJ1-1; the match to TRBD1 covers 7 bases. V gave up 3 bases and J gave up 5 bases; unmatched junction bases: 10. The CDR3 length is 15 residues. Germline V lookup: CDR1 SGHNT, CDR2 YYREEE (reference sequence). CDR3 amino acids: CASSSGQAEGTEAFF. The CDR3 DNA follows: TGTGCCAGCAGCTCCGGACAGGCCGAGGGAACTGAAGCTTTCTTT.

The chain has TRBV4-3 and TRBJ1-6, with D possibly matching TRBD1 (6 bases). CDR1 is LGHNA, CDR2 YSLEER, per germline. The CDR3 is 15 amino acids. The V end lost 0 bases, the J end lost 7 bases, and 10 bases lay between the germline ends. Here the CDR3 DNA reads TGCGCCAGCAGCCAAGAAGCAGGGGTCAATTCACCCCTCCACTTT. Translation: CASSQEAGVNSPLHF.

The chain has TRBV18 and TRBJ2-5; 9 bases map to TRBD2. This CDR3 is built from 16 residues. Trimming removed 3 bases from V and 5 bases from J; junction bases left unmatched: 10. Germline CDR1 is KGHSH and CDR2 is LQKENI. CDR3 in amino acids: CASSPVSGGRRETQYF. The CDR3, as DNA: TGTGCCAGCTCACCGGTTAGCGGGGGCCGCCGGGAGACCCAGTACTTC.

This chain uses TRBV4-3 with TRBJ1-4; D is perhaps TRBD1 (5 bases). This CDR3 has 15 residues. Germline CDR1 is LGHNA and CDR2 is YSLEER. V lost 0 bases to trimming and J lost 2 bases, with 7 bases between them. Written as DNA, the CDR3 is TGCGCCAGCAGCCAAGATGGGGGGACTAATGAAAAACTGTTTTTT. Translating it yields CASSQDGGTNEKLFF.

As to this clone: With a much larger clone just one base away, this may be a read error. This chain links TRBV9 with TRBJ1-3; D is undetermined. V lost 4 bases and J lost 2, with 7 bases in between. Germline values: CDR1 SGDLS, CDR2 YYNGEE. This CDR3 has 13 amino acids. The CDR3 bases are TGTGCCAGCAGCCCCCAGGCTGGAAACACCATATATTTT. Translating gives CASSPQAGNTIYF.

The V gene is TRBV9, the J gene TRBJ1-4, with 9 bases that match TRBD1. Trimming at V came to 3 bases and at J to 5 bases, leaving 2 bases not matched to a gene. CDR3 size: 14 residues. From germline, CDR1 is SGDLS and CDR2 YYNGEE. The CDR3 DNA is TGTGCCAGCAGCGGAGGGACAGGGAATGAAAAACTGTTTTTT. Its protein is CASSGGTGNEKLFF.

V usage is TRBV9 and J usage is TRBJ2-2; 8 bases match TRBD2. The CDR3 totals 17 residues. Per the germline V gene, CDR1 is SGDLS and CDR2 is YYNGEE. V gave up 0 bases and J gave up 2 bases; unmatched junction bases: 6. In DNA form, the CDR3 reads TGTGCCAGCAGCGTAGATCGAGCGGGGGCCAACACCGGGGAGCTGTTTTTT. The encoded protein is CASSVDRAGANTGELFF.

This rearrangement joins TRBV6-6 to TRBJ1-6; D remains ambiguous. V lost 6 bases and J lost 9, with 21 bases in between. The CDR3 covers 16 residues. The germline CDR1 and CDR2 sequences are MNHNY and SVGAGI (reference sequence). The CDR3 DNA follows: TGTGCCAGCAGCCCGCACGCGAGGCATATGGGTTCACCCCTCCACTTT. This translates into CASSPHARHMGSPLHF.

The V and J genes are TRBV5-4 and TRBJ2-7; TRBD2 is a possible D gene (6 bases). The V end was cut by 4 bases, the J end by 2 bases, with 10 bases between. Germline CDR1 and CDR2: SGHNT and YYREEE (reference sequence). The CDR3 runs 13 residues. CDR3 region: CASSGGGTYEQYF. CDR3 DNA: TGTGCCAGCAGCGGGGGAGGAACCTACGAGCAGTACTTC.

The chain recombines TRBV24-1 with TRBJ1-5; D gene ambiguous. The CDR3 consists of 15 residues. Germline V lookup: CDR1 KGHDR, CDR2 SFDVKD. Between the trimmed V and J ends, which lost 8 bases and 0 bases, there was a span of 13 bases. The CDR3 spells CATTASRVSNQPQHF. CDR3 coding DNA: TGTGCCACCACGGCCTCTCGGGTTAGCAATCAGCCCCAGCATTTT.

The V call is TRBV19, the J call TRBJ2-1, with TRBD2 identical over 8 bases. Germline V lookup: CDR1 LNHDA, CDR2 SQIVND (reference sequence). The junction had 11 bases not matched to a gene; V was cut back by 3 bases and J by 10 bases. The CDR3 length is 15 residues. CDR3 region: CASSMGPPIAGEQFF. The CDR3 DNA sequence: TGTGCCAGTAGTATGGGACCCCCTATAGCGGGGGAGCAGTTCTTC.

This clone has a handful of counts. This chain joins TRBV4-2 and TRBJ1-4, with D perhaps matching TRBD1 (6 bases). The CDR3 runs to 15 residues. The V gene lost 0 bases and the J gene lost 8 bases, with 13 bases spanning the gap. Per germline, CDR1 LGHNA and CDR2 YNFKEQ. The CDR3 DNA follows: TGTGCCAGCAGCCAAGAAGGGGGGGTAGGAGAAAAACTGTTTTTT. Its translation is CASSQEGGVGEKLFF.

This rearrangement joins TRBV5-6 to TRBJ2-1; 8 nucleotides line up with TRBD1. Germline assignment: CDR1 SGHDT and CDR2 YYEEEE. The length of the CDR3 is 17 residues. With V trimmed by 0 bases and J by 5 bases, 10 bases remained unmatched. The CDR3 spells CASSLGADRALDNEQFF. The CDR3 DNA reads as TGTGCCAGCAGCTTGGGGGCGGACAGGGCTCTCGACAATGAGCAGTTCTTC.

The chain links TRBV30 to TRBJ1-5; possible D gene TRBD1, 6 bases. Trimming removed 3 bases at V and 5 bases at J, with 14 bases between. Per germline, CDR1 GTSNPN and CDR2 SVGIG (reference sequence). CDR3 size: 14 residues. DNA for the CDR3: TGTGCCTGGAGATGCGGGGGGCATGATCAGCCCCAGCATTTT. Its translation is CAWRCGGHDQPQHF.

This clone appeared many times. V gene TRBV18 combines with J gene TRBJ2-7, with a weak D call TRBD1 (6 bases). Germline CDR1 is KGHSH and CDR2 is LQKENI. The CDR3 runs 15 residues. Trimming shortened V by 5 bases and J by 0 bases, and 14 bases separated the two germline ends. The CDR3 spells CASSSRDTSSYEQYF. The CDR3 DNA sequence: TGTGCCAGCTCATCCCGGGACACGTCCTCCTACGAGCAGTACTTC.

This clone was recorded once. The chain employs TRBV10-2 and TRBJ2-5; D possibly corresponds to TRBD2 (6 bases). In germline, CDR1 is WSHSY, CDR2 SAAADI. The CDR3 runs 15 residues. Trimming removed 6 bases from V and 3 bases from J, with 17 bases in between. The CDR3 DNA follows: TGCGCCAGCAGATCCGGTCAGCCGGGGGAAGAGACCCAGTACTTC. It yields the protein CASRSGQPGEETQYF.

The chain joins TRBV11-2 to TRBJ2-2, with 7 bases that match TRBD1. V was clipped by 1 base and J by 3 bases; unmatched bases: 2. The CDR3 is 15 amino acids. Germline V CDR1 and CDR2: SGHAT, FQNNGV. The DNA of the CDR3 is TGTGCCAGCAGCTTAGGGGACAGATACACCGGGGAGCTGTTTTTT. Translation: CASSLGDRYTGELFF. Full variable domain (rest looked up from reference TRBV11-2 and TRBJ2-2): EAGVAQSPRYKIIEKRQSVAFWCNPISGHATLYWYQQILGQGPKLLIQFQNNGVVDDSQLPKDRFSAERLKGVDSTLKIQPAKLEDSAVYLCASSLGDRYTGELFFGEGSRLTVL.

This chain connects TRBV10-2 to TRBJ2-5; D not resolved. This CDR3 spans 12 amino acids. With 2 bases removed from V and 6 bases from J, the gap between germline ends came to 7 bases. Germline values: CDR1 WSHSY, CDR2 SAAADI. The CDR3 reads CASSEARQTQYF. As DNA, the CDR3 is TGCGCCAGCAGTGAGGCGAGGCAGACCCAGTACTTC.